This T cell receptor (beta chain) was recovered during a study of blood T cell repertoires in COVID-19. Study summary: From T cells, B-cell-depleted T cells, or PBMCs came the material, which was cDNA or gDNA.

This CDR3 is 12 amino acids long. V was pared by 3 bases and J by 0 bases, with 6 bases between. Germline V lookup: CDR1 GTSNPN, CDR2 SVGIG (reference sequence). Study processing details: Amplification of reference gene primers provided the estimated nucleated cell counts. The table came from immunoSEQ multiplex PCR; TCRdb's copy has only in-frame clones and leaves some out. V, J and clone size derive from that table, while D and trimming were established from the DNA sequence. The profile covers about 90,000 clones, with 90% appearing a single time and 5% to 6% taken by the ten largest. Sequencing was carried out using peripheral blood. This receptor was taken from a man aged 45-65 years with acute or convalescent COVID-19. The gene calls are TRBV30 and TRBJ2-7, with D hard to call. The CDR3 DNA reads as TGTGCCTGGAGCTATAGCTCCTACGAGCAGTACTTC. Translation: CAWSYSSYEQYF.